This passage covers 15 T cell receptor beta chains from one sample sequenced in a study of cytomegalovirus exposure and HLA in healthy donors. 60 Vbeta and 13 Jbeta primers were used in PCR. Profiling relied on immunoSEQ multiplex PCR, and the TCRdb table lists in-frame clones only, not all of them. The sample holds about 160,000 clones; 84% are singletons and the top ten take 0.38%. Sequenced input: PBMCs. The receptor set was obtained from a boy younger than 10 in good health and CMV-seronegative.

This clone was picked up one time. The chain joins TRBV29-1 to TRBJ2-7; no reliable D call. The V end lost 0 bases, the J end lost 3 bases, and 9 bases lay between the germline ends. Per the germline V gene, CDR1 is SQVTM and CDR2 is ANQGSEA. This CDR3 comprises 13 residues. Here the CDR3 DNA reads TGCAGCGTTGAAGATACGACTGGCTACGAGCAGTACTTC. Its translation: CSVEDTTGYEQYF.

The chain carries TRBV5-4 and TRBJ2-7; TRBD1 agrees at 9 bases. Germline lookup yields CDR1 SGHNT and CDR2 YYREEE (reference sequence). V lost 2 bases to trimming and J lost 6 bases; unmatched junction nucleotides: 9. This CDR3 region has 15 residues. The CDR3 reads CASSFFTTGGSEQYF. The CDR3, as DNA: TGTGCCAGCAGCTTTTTTACGACAGGGGGGAGCGAGCAGTACTTC.

The gene calls are TRBV18 and TRBJ2-7; 8 nucleotides agree with TRBD1. The germline V gene encodes CDR1 KGHSH and CDR2 LQKENI. V shed 5 bases, J shed 1 base, and the junction held 13 bases outside the gene matches. The CDR3 has 17 residues. The CDR3 region is CASSGRIRDRRSYEQYF. In DNA, the CDR3 is TGTGCCAGCTCAGGACGAATCCGGGACAGGAGATCCTACGAGCAGTACTTC.

The chain links TRBV10-3 to TRBJ1-2; D may be TRBD1 (5 bases). Germline V lookup: CDR1 ENHRY, CDR2 SYGVKD. CDR3 size: 17 residues. The V gene lost 2 bases and the J gene lost 6 bases, with 22 bases spanning the gap. For the CDR3, the DNA is TGTGCCATCAGTGAGCCGAGGGACGGCAGGGAGGTCGATGGCTACACCTTC. It is translated as CAISEPRDGREVDGYTF.

The chain joins TRBV4-1 to TRBJ2-7; 9 bases map to TRBD1. The germline V gene has CDR1 MGHRA and CDR2 YSYEKL. V lost 2 bases and J lost 7; bases outside the gene matches: 9. The length of the CDR3 is 15 residues. The CDR3: CASSQPGQGKGEQYF. CDR3 nucleotide sequence: TGCGCCAGCAGCCAACCCGGACAGGGGAAGGGGGAGCAGTACTTC.

This rearrangement joins TRBV19 to TRBJ1-5; TRBD1 matches at 8 bases. This CDR3 is built from 15 residues. The ends lost 6 bases at V and 6 bases at J; junction bases unmatched: 10. Germline loops: CDR1 LNHDA, CDR2 SQIVND (reference sequence). The CDR3 sequence: CASSLDRGGGQPQHF. CDR3 in DNA: TGTGCCAGTAGCCTCGACAGGGGAGGAGGTCAGCCCCAGCATTTT.

The rearrangement joins TRBV6-5 to TRBJ2-3; 10 nucleotides line up with TRBD2. The CDR3 covers 15 residues. Germline-derived CDR1 and CDR2 are MNHEY and SVGAGI. V shed 7 bases, J shed 3 bases, and the junction held 7 bases outside the gene matches. The CDR3 DNA follows: TGTGCCAGCACCATACTAGCGGGAAGAACAGATACGCAGTATTTT. It codes for CASTILAGRTDTQYF.

V usage is TRBV11-2 and J usage is TRBJ1-2; D is uncertain. The CDR3 runs to 15 residues. Trimming took off 0 bases at V and 5 bases at J, with 13 bases between the two ends. Germline CDR1 and CDR2: SGHAT and FQNNGV. The CDR3 protein is CASSLEAYSGYGYTF. The CDR3 coding sequence is TGTGCCAGCAGCTTAGAAGCTTATTCGGGATATGGCTACACCTTC.

The chain joins TRBV1 to TRBJ1-2; TRBD1 is the table's D call, not checked against the DNA. TRBV1 is tagged as a pseudogene. The CDR3 has 18 residues. This chain's CDR3 is CTSSQFNRDRGPNYGYTF. Here the CDR3 DNA reads TGCACCAGCAGCCAGTTCAACCGGGACAGGGGACCCAACTATGGCTACACCTTC.

The chain has TRBV29-1 and TRBJ2-1, with TRBD2 matching over 11 bases. This CDR3 comprises 15 residues. CDR1 SQVTM and CDR2 ANQGSEA come from the germline V gene. With 6 bases clipped from V and 7 bases from J, the junction kept 11 bases outside the gene matches. The CDR3 DNA reads as TGCAGCGTACGACTAGCGGGACCCATCCGAAATGAGCAGTTCTTC. This codes for CSVRLAGPIRNEQFF.

This chain links TRBV6-1 with TRBJ1-1, with a weak D call TRBD1 (6 bases). Germline-derived CDR1 and CDR2 are MNHNS and SASEGT. With 7 bases removed from V and 0 bases from J, the gap between germline ends came to 15 bases. The CDR3 loop spans 15 amino acids. The CDR3 sequence is CASTRTAAMNTEAFF. The CDR3 nucleotides are TGTGCCAGCACTCGGACAGCCGCTATGAACACTGAAGCTTTCTTT.

V is TRBV27 and J is TRBJ2-7, with TRBD2 matching 9 bases. V was pared by 6 bases and J by 5 bases, with 11 bases of the junction left unmatched. Per the germline V gene, CDR1 is MNHEY and CDR2 is SMNVEV (reference sequence). The CDR3 contains 15 residues. The CDR3 DNA sequence: TGTGCCAGCAGCGTTGTTGGCGGGAGGGTCCACGAGCAGTACTTC. This sequence encodes CASSVVGGRVHEQYF.

The V gene is TRBV7-8, the J gene TRBJ2-1; TRBD2 matches 7 bases. The V and J ends lost 5 bases and 4 bases, in that order; junction bases with no gene match: 8. Germline CDR1 reads SGHVS; CDR2 reads FQNEAQ. The CDR3 has 15 amino acids. The CDR3 region is CASSRPASGYNEQFF. The CDR3, as DNA: TGTGCCAGCAGCCGCCCGGCTAGCGGATACAATGAGCAGTTCTTC.

V and J are TRBV19 and TRBJ2-3; 8 positions agree with TRBD1. V was clipped by 3 bases and J by 4 bases; unmatched bases: 6. The germline CDR1 and CDR2 sequences are LNHDA and SQIVND (reference sequence). This CDR3 contains 15 residues. CDR3 DNA sequence: TGTGCCAGTAGTATTTGGACAGGGTTGGCAGATACGCAGTATTTT. Amino acid sequence: CASSIWTGLADTQYF.

J is TRBJ1-4 and V is TRBV18; TRBD1 matches 8 bases. The V gene end was trimmed by 3 bases and the J gene end by 6 bases; junction bases not matched to a gene: 3. The CDR3 runs 14 residues. Germline CDR1 reads KGHSH; CDR2 reads LQKENI. CDR3 in DNA: TGTGCCAGCTCACCTCAGACAGGGGATGAAAAACTGTTTTTT. Translating it yields CASSPQTGDEKLFF.